The 12 T cell receptor beta chains presented below share a single source sample, sequenced in a study of vaccination effects on CD4 cells after COVID-19. Expansion with viral peptide pools was applied to antigen-specific CD4+ T cells by the ViraFEST assay prior to sequencing. Cultured cells yielded isolated CD4+ T cells after 10 to 11 days. Each person got two doses of an mRNA SARS-CoV-2 vaccine, BNT162b2 or mRNA-1273. No antigens are known for them. Produced via immunoSEQ multiplex PCR; TCRdb's table is partial and in-frame only. The sample holds roughly 27,000 clones, over 65% seen once. This specimen consisted of CD4+ T cells from PBMCs cultured with HCoV-NL63 spike peptides, obtained after COVID-19 vaccination. The receptors derive from a human donor who received a COVID-19 vaccine.

This chain connects TRBV6-5 to TRBJ1-3, with D possibly TRBD1 on 5 matching bases. The CDR3 is 15 amino acids. V shed 3 bases and J shed 4 bases, with 13 bases lying between them. Germline loops: CDR1 MNHEY, CDR2 SVGAGI. The CDR3 here is CASSYAAGQGNTIYF. CDR3 coding DNA: TGTGCCAGCAGTTATGCGGCGGGGCAAGGAAACACCATATATTTT.

The CDR3 region has the DNA TGTGCCAGTAGTATAAAGAGGACGGGGGGAGGCAATCAGCCCCAGCATTTT. Its protein is CASSIKRTGGGNQPQHF. The genes are TRBV19 and TRBJ1-5, with D possibly being TRBD1 (5 bases). V lost 2 bases, J lost 2 bases, and 16 bases lay in between. There are 17 residues in the CDR3. The germline V gene has CDR1 LNHDA and CDR2 SQIVND (reference sequence).

The chain is built from TRBV12-3 or TRBV12-4 and TRBJ1-5; the D is unclear. The CDR3 consists of 12 residues. The V end was cut by 6 bases, the J end by 3 bases, with 6 bases between. The CDR3 sequence: CASRQYNQPQHF. CDR3 bases: TGTGCCAGCAGACAGTACAATCAGCCCCAGCATTTT.

This clone was found a few times. The chain combines TRBV5-1 with TRBJ2-3; 13 bases align to TRBD2. Germline loops: CDR1 SGHRS, CDR2 YFSETQ. This CDR3 spans 17 amino acids. The V and J ends lost 0 bases and 5 bases, in that order; junction bases with no gene match: 6. The CDR3 reads CASSLVLAGGPGDTQYF. CDR3 bases: TGCGCCAGCAGCTTGGTACTAGCGGGAGGGCCAGGAGATACGCAGTATTTT.

This chain connects TRBV30 to TRBJ2-5, with no clear D. Germline CDR1 GTSNPN, CDR2 SVGIG (reference sequence). With 0 bases removed from V and 5 bases from J, the gap between germline ends came to 4 bases. CDR3 length: 11 residues. The DNA for the CDR3 is TGTGCCTGGAGTGTGTCCGAGACCCAGTACTTC. It translates to CAWSVSETQYF.

The V call is TRBV10-1, the J call TRBJ2-1, with 11 bases aligning to TRBD2. This CDR3 region has 15 residues. The germline gives CDR1 WNHNN, CDR2 SYGVQD (reference sequence). Trimming at V came to 5 bases and at J to 3 bases, leaving 3 bases not matched to a gene. CDR3 region: CASSTGTSGYNEQFF. CDR3 bases: TGCGCCAGCAGTACCGGGACTAGCGGCTACAATGAGCAGTTCTTC.

The chain is built from TRBV28 and TRBJ2-5; D possibly corresponds to TRBD2 (6 bases). The CDR3 loop spans 19 amino acids. Germline-derived CDR1 and CDR2 are MDHEN and SYDVKM. V lost 7 bases to trimming and J lost 3 bases, with 30 bases between them. The CDR3, as DNA: TGTGCCAGCATCCTTCGGCCTAGCGTCCCCTCCTCTGCCAAAGAGACCCAGTACTTC. Its protein product is CASILRPSVPSSAKETQYF.

V gene TRBV6-5 combines with J gene TRBJ2-3; D may match TRBD1 or TRBD2 (5 bases each). Germline assignment: CDR1 MNHEY and CDR2 SVGAGI. The CDR3 sequence is 14 residues long. The V gene lost 6 bases and the J gene lost 4 bases, with 14 bases spanning the gap. The CDR3 loop is CASRRGVSADTQYF. Written as DNA, the CDR3 is TGTGCCAGCAGGCGAGGGGTGTCAGCAGATACGCAGTATTTT.

This clone was counted a few times. CDR3: CSASNRVEQYF. CDR3 nucleotides: TGCAGTGCTAGTAACAGGGTCGAGCAGTACTTC. The chain joins TRBV20-1 to TRBJ2-7; D may be TRBD1 (6 bases). The CDR3 is 11 amino acids. Germline CDR1 reads DFQATT; CDR2 reads SNEGSKA (reference sequence). Trimming left V 3 bases short and J 6 bases short, with 9 bases between.

This chain joins TRBV10-2 and TRBJ1-2; D is ambiguous. The V end lost 3 bases, the J end lost 7 bases, and 9 bases lay between the germline ends. The CDR3 runs 12 residues. Germline V gene sequence: CDR1 WSHSY, CDR2 SAAADI. CDR3 nucleotides: TGCGCCAGCAGTGAAGTCAGTAGTGGCTACACCTTC. Protein product: CASSEVSSGYTF.

The chain is built from TRBV5-8 and TRBJ1-2; the D is unclear. CDR1 is SGHTS, CDR2 YDEGEE, per germline. CDR3 size: 14 residues. The V and J ends lost 5 bases and 5 bases respectively, with 16 bases between them. This CDR3 is CASSLGMLAYGYTF. For the CDR3, the DNA is TGTGCCAGCAGTCTTGGTATGCTAGCTTATGGCTACACCTTC.

The CDR3 DNA sequence: TGTGCCAGCAGCCCATCCACCACTATGGGACAGCTATACAATGAGCAGTTCTTC. This encodes CASSPSTTMGQLYNEQFF. The rearrangement uses TRBV9 and TRBJ2-1; 7 bases match TRBD1. The CDR3 totals 18 residues. The junction had 17 bases not matched to a gene; V was cut back by 4 bases and J by 4 bases. Germline lookup yields CDR1 SGDLS and CDR2 YYNGEE.